The 32 T cell receptor beta chains listed next were all sequenced from one sample in a study of shared clonotypes between healthy human individuals. TCRdb's table, derived via immunoSEQ multiplex PCR, lists solely in-frame clones and lacks some. Of around 2.5 million clones in the sample, 93% were seen once. Sequencing input: naive CD4+ T cells from PBMCs. The subset: CD45RA+ positively selected. The source is a man in his late teens or twenties in good health. Some clones in this sample may be carry-over from other donors' samples.

This chain links TRBV10-3 with TRBJ2-2; D may be TRBD2 (6 bases). This CDR3 spans 13 amino acids. Germline V gene lookup returns CDR1 ENHRY and CDR2 SYGVKD. Trimming removed 8 bases from V and 3 bases from J, with 10 bases in between. CDR3 DNA sequence: TGTGCCATCTCGGGAGCGCACACCGGGGAGCTGTTTTTT. Translated: CAISGAHTGELFF.

V is TRBV11-2 and J is TRBJ2-1, with 7 bases identical to TRBD2. This CDR3 has 15 amino acids. V shed 5 bases, J shed 12 bases, and the junction held 16 bases outside the gene matches. CDR1 is SGHAT, CDR2 FQNNGV, per germline. CDR3 sequence: CASSITASGLGGQFF. The CDR3 region has the DNA TGTGCCAGCAGCATAACAGCTAGCGGACTCGGGGGGCAGTTCTTC.

The CDR3 bases are TGTGCCAGCAGGGGGGGGAGCGCCGGGTCCACCGGGGAGCTGTTTTTT. It is translated as CASRGGSAGSTGELFF. V is TRBV28 and J is TRBJ2-2; the match to TRBD2 covers 7 bases. The CDR3 spans 16 residues. V lost 6 bases, J lost 4 bases, and 11 bases stayed unmatched. Germline CDR1 is MDHEN and CDR2 is SYDVKM.

This clone was counted a single time. The rearrangement links TRBV28 to TRBJ2-6, with D tentatively TRBD2 (6 bases). Germline-derived CDR1 and CDR2 are MDHEN and SYDVKM. This CDR3 contains 18 residues. V shed 5 bases and J shed 4 bases, with 21 bases lying between them. This chain's CDR3 is CASSHRIGGSTGANVLTF. In DNA, the CDR3 is TGTGCCAGCAGTCACCGGATTGGAGGGTCGACGGGGGCCAACGTCCTGACTTTC.

The chain uses TRBV7-2 and TRBJ1-5; D may be TRBD1 (5 bases). V was shortened by 5 bases and J by 1 base, with 9 bases between the two germline ends. Germline-derived CDR1 and CDR2 are SGHTA and FQGNSA. CDR3 length: 14 residues. Written as DNA, the CDR3 is TGTGCCAGCAGCCTCCGACAGAGCAATCAGCCCCAGCATTTT. It codes for CASSLRQSNQPQHF.

This sequence joins TRBV4-1 and TRBJ2-1; the match to TRBD2 covers 7 bases. The CDR3 loop spans 15 amino acids. Germline V gives CDR1 MGHRA, CDR2 YSYEKL. V trimming: 5 bases; J trimming: 1 base; junction bases outside the gene matches: 5. CDR3 loop: CASSILADSYNEQFF. CDR3 bases: TGCGCCAGCAGCATCCTAGCGGATTCCTACAATGAGCAGTTCTTC.

The chain links TRBV19 to TRBJ2-7, with 8 bases matching TRBD2. V was clipped by 6 bases and J by 3 bases; unmatched bases: 10. The CDR3 is 15 residues long. The V gene's germline CDR1 is LNHDA and CDR2 SQIVND (reference sequence). Here the CDR3 DNA reads TGTGCCAGTAGCCGCGGACTAGCTTCCCGCTACGAGCAGTACTTC. Its translation is CASSRGLASRYEQYF.

The chain is built from TRBV5-1 and TRBJ2-7; D may be TRBD1 or TRBD2 (5 bases each). The CDR3 sequence is 14 residues long. The germline V gene encodes CDR1 SGHRS and CDR2 YFSETQ. V lost 5 bases and J lost 4, with 16 bases in between. Here the CDR3 reads CASRVGPGLYEQYF. CDR3 sequence (DNA): TGCGCCAGCAGGGTGGGACCGGGCCTATACGAGCAGTACTTC.

This clone was picked up one time. CDR3 DNA: TGTGCCATCAGTGAGGTCTCAGGGGCCTCCTACGAGCAGTACTTC. Translation: CAISEVSGASYEQYF. The chain has TRBV10-3 and TRBJ2-7; TRBD1 is a possible D gene (6 bases). The germline V gene has CDR1 ENHRY and CDR2 SYGVKD. The CDR3 has 15 residues. The V end lost 2 bases, the J end lost 0 bases, and 11 bases lay between the germline ends.

With regard to this clone: At one end, the junction sequence differs from germline, possibly due to a read error. The chain combines TRBV5-1 with TRBJ2-1; TRBD1 is a possible D gene (6 bases). The CDR3 consists of 15 residues. Germline V gene lookup returns CDR1 SGHRS and CDR2 YFSETQ. The CDR3 region is CASSLATGNRDTQLF. The DNA for the CDR3 is TGCGCCAGCAGCTTGGCCACGGGCAACCGGGACACCCAGCTCTTC. The full variable domain, in which reference TRBV5-1 and TRBJ2-1 provide the parts outside the CDR3, is KAGVTQTPRYLIKTRGQQVTLSCSPISGHRSVSWYQQTPGQGLQFLFEYFSETQRNKGNFPGRFSGRQFSNSRSEMNVSTLELGDSALYLCASSLATGNRDTQLFGPGTRLTVL.

This chain connects TRBV4-2 to TRBJ2-1, with 9 bases identical to TRBD2. The CDR3 is 17 amino acids. Looked up from germline, CDR1 is LGHNA and CDR2 is YNFKEQ. Losses at the gene ends were 4 bases for V and 1 base for J; bases not matched to a gene: 8. This CDR3 reads CASSRPLAGVSYNEQFF. CDR3 bases: TGTGCCAGCAGCCGGCCATTAGCGGGAGTTTCCTACAATGAGCAGTTCTTC.

The genes are TRBV9 and TRBJ1-3; the match to TRBD1 covers 8 bases. The CDR3 has 12 residues. Germline-derived CDR1 and CDR2 are SGDLS and YYNGEE. V trimming: 7 bases; J trimming: 7 bases; junction bases outside the gene matches: 4. For the CDR3, the DNA is TGTGCCAGCTCAGGGGGCTGGAACACCATATATTTT. This translates into CASSGGWNTIYF.

The V call is TRBV6-5, the J call TRBJ2-7; D could derive from TRBD1 or TRBD2 (6 bases each). Germline values: CDR1 MNHEY, CDR2 SVGAGI. V lost 0 bases, J lost 6 bases, and 18 bases lay in between. The CDR3 loop spans 16 amino acids. The CDR3 is CASSYSGVGGGGEQYF. CDR3 DNA: TGTGCCAGCAGTTACTCAGGGGTAGGCGGAGGGGGCGAGCAGTACTTC.

In regard to this clone: At one end, the junction sequence differs from germline, possibly due to a read error. At the DNA level, this CDR3 is encoded by other sequences in the same sample as well. This rearrangement joins TRBV7-9 to TRBJ1-3; D not resolved. CDR1 SEHNR and CDR2 FQNEAQ come from the germline V gene (reference sequence). This CDR3 is 12 amino acids long. The CDR3 coding sequence is TGTGCCAGCAGTTTAGCTGGAAACACCATATATTTT. Its translation: CASSLAGNTIYF.

About this clone itself: The sample holds other DNA sequences that translate to the same CDR3. The rearrangement uses TRBV14 and TRBJ2-1; no definite D call. Germline V lookup: CDR1 SGHDN, CDR2 FVKESK. V dropped 4 bases and J dropped 2 bases, with 6 bases sitting between them. The CDR3 contains 13 residues. CDR3 DNA: TGTGCCAGCAGCCGGGGTACCTACAATGAGCAGTTCTTC. Translated: CASSRGTYNEQFF.

This clone was observed a single time. V is TRBV4-3 and J is TRBJ2-1; D is tentatively TRBD1 or TRBD2 (5 bases each). The CDR3 consists of 13 residues. Germline V gene sequence: CDR1 LGHNA, CDR2 YSLEER. Trimming cost V 9 bases and J 4 bases, with 13 bases left between them. The CDR3 DNA reads as TGCGCCAGTGGGACGGACCAATACAATGAGCAGTTCTTC. It specifies CASGTDQYNEQFF.

The chain recombines TRBV5-1 with TRBJ2-4; tentatively, D is TRBD1 or TRBD2 (7 bases each). This CDR3 has 19 residues. Trimming cost V 3 bases and J 0 bases, with 22 bases left between them. Germline-derived CDR1 and CDR2 are SGHRS and YFSETQ. The CDR3 reads CASSSDPRGRGVAKNIQYF. In DNA form, the CDR3 reads TGCGCCAGCAGCTCTGACCCCAGGGGGAGGGGAGTAGCCAAAAACATTCAGTACTTC.

This clone appeared once. This rearrangement joins TRBV5-6 to TRBJ2-7; D is ambiguous. This CDR3 is built from 13 residues. V lost 1 base to trimming and J lost 4 bases, with 9 bases between them. Germline assignment: CDR1 SGHDT and CDR2 YYEEEE. The CDR3 here is CASSLKFWYEQYF. CDR3 nucleotide sequence: TGTGCCAGCAGCTTGAAGTTTTGGTACGAGCAGTACTTC. Supplemented by reference TRBV5-6 and TRBJ2-7, the full variable domain reads DAGVTQSPTHLIKTRGQQVTLRCSPKSGHDTVSWYQQALGQGPQFIFQYYEEEERQRGNFPDRFSGHQFPNYSSELNVNALLLGDSALYLCASSLKFWYEQYFGPGTRLTVT.

V gene TRBV7-3 combines with J gene TRBJ2-1; 13 bases line up with TRBD2. The germline V gene has CDR1 SGHTA and CDR2 FQGTGA. There are 15 residues in the CDR3. The J segment lost 9 bases and the V segment lost 1 base, leaving 3 bases of the junction unmatched. The CDR3 loop reads CASSLSGTSGIEQFF. DNA of the CDR3: TGTGCCAGCAGCTTAAGCGGGACTAGCGGGATTGAGCAGTTCTTC.

Of note for this clone: This sample also contains other DNA sequences that code for the same CDR3. The chain couples TRBV18 to TRBJ2-3, with 10 nucleotides matching TRBD2. CDR1 is KGHSH and CDR2 is LQKENI in the germline V gene. J gave up 4 bases and V 2 bases, and 3 bases lay outside the gene matches. There are 15 residues in the CDR3. The CDR3: CASSPASGSPDTQYF. CDR3 nucleotide sequence: TGTGCCAGCTCACCAGCTAGCGGGAGTCCAGATACGCAGTATTTT.

In its sample, this clone was seen once. The chain employs TRBV4-1 and TRBJ2-3; 7 positions agree with TRBD2. The CDR3 has 17 residues. Germline V CDR1 and CDR2: MGHRA, YSYEKL. V lost 1 base to trimming and J lost 2 bases; unmatched junction nucleotides: 9. CDR3 in DNA: TGCGCCAGCAGCCAAGGGGGCGGGAGCTTTAACACAGATACGCAGTATTTT. The encoded protein is CASSQGGGSFNTDTQYF.

V usage is TRBV2 and J usage is TRBJ2-3; D is undetermined. The CDR3 spans 16 residues. Germline V lookup: CDR1 SNHLY, CDR2 FYNNEI. Trimming removed 2 bases from V and 2 bases from J, with 14 bases in between. CDR3 loop: CASSENTPRDTDTQYF. The CDR3 DNA reads TGTGCCAGCAGTGAAAATACTCCGCGTGACACAGATACGCAGTATTTT.

The chain is built from TRBV19 and TRBJ2-2; D may be TRBD2 (6 bases). The germline gives CDR1 LNHDA, CDR2 SQIVND (reference sequence). CDR3 length: 14 amino acids. V was cut by 1 base and J by 8 bases, with 11 bases left in between. CDR3 sequence reads: CASSIGRDLGELFF. The CDR3 DNA reads as TGTGCCAGTAGTATAGGACGGGACTTAGGGGAGCTGTTTTTT.

This chain links TRBV7-3 with TRBJ1-5, with 7 bases aligning to TRBD1. The germline gives CDR1 SGHTA, CDR2 FQGTGA. The CDR3 totals 19 residues. The trim removed 4 bases at V and 0 bases at J, leaving 15 bases unmatched. The CDR3 sequence: CASSCPPPGGGYSNQPQHF. In DNA, the CDR3 is TGTGCCAGCAGCTGCCCCCCCCCAGGGGGGGGGTATAGCAATCAGCCCCAGCATTTT.

With respect to this clone: Other nucleotide sequences from this sample produce the same CDR3. The chain recombines TRBV28 with TRBJ1-4; D is undetermined. From germline, CDR1 is MDHEN and CDR2 SYDVKM. This CDR3 comprises 12 residues. The V end was cut by 1 base, the J end by 8 bases, with 5 bases between. The CDR3, as DNA: TGTGCCAGCAGTTTATTAGGAGAAAAACTGTTTTTT. As protein: CASSLLGEKLFF.

The chain uses TRBV5-1 and TRBJ2-6, with D perhaps matching TRBD2 (6 bases). The CDR3 extends over 17 amino acids. V was trimmed by 1 base and J by 2 bases, leaving 13 bases between them. Germline loops: CDR1 SGHRS, CDR2 YFSETQ. The DNA of the CDR3 is TGCGCCAGCAGCTTGATGGTCGGGGGAGCTGGGGCCAACGTCCTGACTTTC. This gives the protein CASSLMVGGAGANVLTF.

The V and J genes are TRBV5-1 and TRBJ2-5, with TRBD2 matching over 7 bases. Losses at the gene ends were 0 bases for V and 0 bases for J; bases not matched to a gene: 5. Germline CDR1 is SGHRS and CDR2 is YFSETQ. The CDR3 length is 16 residues. CDR3: CASSLAAGTYQETQYF. CDR3 nucleotides: TGCGCCAGCAGCTTGGCAGCGGGAACGTACCAAGAGACCCAGTACTTC.

This chain joins TRBV7-6 and TRBJ2-5; 11 bases agree with TRBD2. J lost 2 bases, V lost 1 base, and 9 bases had no gene match. The germline CDR1 and CDR2 sequences are SGHVS and FNYEAQ. CDR3 size: 18 residues. In DNA, the CDR3 is TGTGCCAGCAGCTTAGAAATGGCTAGCGGGAGGTTTCAAGAGACCCAGTACTTC. It yields the protein CASSLEMASGRFQETQYF.

V gene TRBV5-1 combines with J gene TRBJ2-7; 14 nucleotides match TRBD2. The junction had 2 bases not matched to a gene; V was cut back by 5 bases and J by 4 bases. This CDR3 spans 14 amino acids. Germline values: CDR1 SGHRS, CDR2 YFSETQ. CDR3 sequence: CASSWTSGRYEQYF. The CDR3 DNA reads TGCGCCAGCAGTTGGACTAGCGGGAGGTACGAGCAGTACTTC.

A note on this clone: The sample has other DNA sequences that encode this CDR3 too. The chain recombines TRBV18 with TRBJ2-3; D unresolved. V was shortened by 3 bases and J by 0 bases, with 7 bases between the two germline ends. Germline V gives CDR1 KGHSH, CDR2 LQKENI. The CDR3 length is 14 residues. The CDR3 DNA follows: TGTGCCAGCTCACCCCGAACTAGCACAGATACGCAGTATTTT. Its translation: CASSPRTSTDTQYF. The whole variable domain, filled in from reference TRBV18 and TRBJ2-3, reads NAGVMQNPRHLVRRRGQEARLRCSPMKGHSHVYWYRQLPEEGLKFMVYLQKENIIDESGMPKERFSAEFPKEGPSILRIQQVVRGDSAAYFCASSPRTSTDTQYFGPGTRLTVL.

This sequence joins TRBV6-5 and TRBJ2-7, with 8 bases lining up with TRBD2. The CDR3 runs to 15 residues. After removal of 2 bases from V and 3 bases from J, the junction contained 6 bases not matched to a gene. Germline V gene data show CDR1 as MNHEY and CDR2 as SVGAGI. CDR3 coding DNA: TGTGCCAGCAGTTACGAGGGACTAGACCTCTACGAGCAGTACTTC. It specifies CASSYEGLDLYEQYF.

This chain connects TRBV5-4 to TRBJ2-7, with 15 bases matching TRBD2. The J segment lost 9 bases and the V segment lost 4 bases, leaving 8 bases of the junction unmatched. Germline loops: CDR1 SGHNT, CDR2 YYREEE (reference sequence). The length of the CDR3 is 15 residues. Here the CDR3 reads CASSPGLAGGPGQYF. The CDR3 bases are TGTGCCAGCAGCCCCGGACTAGCGGGAGGGCCTGGGCAGTACTTC.